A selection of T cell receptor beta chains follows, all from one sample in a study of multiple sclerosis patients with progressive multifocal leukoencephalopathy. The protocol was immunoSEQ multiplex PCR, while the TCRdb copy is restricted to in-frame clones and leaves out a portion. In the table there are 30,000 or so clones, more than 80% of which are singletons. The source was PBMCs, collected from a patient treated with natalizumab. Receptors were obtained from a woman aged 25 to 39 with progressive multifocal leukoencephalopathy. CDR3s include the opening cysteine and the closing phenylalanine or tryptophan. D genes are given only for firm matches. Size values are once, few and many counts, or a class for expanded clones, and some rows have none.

cdr3_nt: TGCAGCGTAAGACAGACTGTGGGGGAGACCCAGTACTTC
cdr3_aa: CSVRQTVGETQYF
d_call: .
j_call: TRBJ2-5
clone_size: .
v_call: TRBV29-1

cdr3_nt: TGTGCCAGCAGTCCCCTAGCGGGAGGGGACGAGCAGTACTTC
cdr3_aa: CASSPLAGGDEQYF
d_call: TRBD2
j_call: TRBJ2-7
clone_size: .
v_call: TRBV6-5

cdr3_nt: TGTGCCAGCAGGCCAGGAACAGGGGGCTACGAGCAGTACTTC
cdr3_aa: CASRPGTGGYEQYF
d_call: TRBD1
j_call: TRBJ2-7
clone_size: .
v_call: TRBV27

cdr3_nt: TGTGCCAGCACTCCCGAGGGGGTTTGGGGCACTGAAGCTTTCTTT
cdr3_aa: CASTPEGVWGTEAFF
d_call: .
j_call: TRBJ1-1
clone_size: .
v_call: TRBV6-5

cdr3_nt: TGTGCCAGCAGTGAAATAGGTCAGGGCCACTCAATCTTC
cdr3_aa: CASSEIGQGHSIF
d_call: .
j_call: TRBJ2-1
clone_size: .
v_call: TRBV6-1

cdr3_nt: TGCAGCGCCTACAGGGCCACTGAAGCTTTCTTT
cdr3_aa: CSAYRATEAFF
d_call: .
j_call: TRBJ1-1
clone_size: .
v_call: TRBV29-1

cdr3_nt: TGTGCCAGCAGACCCGGACAGTTCCTGAAAACGAACACCGGGGAGCTGTTTTTT
cdr3_aa: CASRPGQFLKTNTGELFF
d_call: .
j_call: TRBJ2-2
clone_size: .
v_call: TRBV28

cdr3_nt: TGTGCCAGCAGCCAAGAGGGGGGCGACGGTGAGACCCAGTACTTC
cdr3_aa: CASSQEGGDGETQYF
d_call: .
j_call: TRBJ2-5
clone_size: .
v_call: TRBV9

cdr3_nt: TGTGCCAGCAGCGCAAGGGGGACAGGGACGGGTGAGCAGTACTTC
cdr3_aa: CASSARGTGTGEQYF
d_call: TRBD1
j_call: TRBJ2-7
clone_size: .
v_call: TRBV9

cdr3_nt: TGCAGCGTACCTCCGGGCCTAGCGGAAGCAAATGAGCAGTTCTTC
cdr3_aa: CSVPPGLAEANEQFF
d_call: TRBD2
j_call: TRBJ2-1
clone_size: .
v_call: TRBV29-1

cdr3_nt: TGTGCCAGCAGGGCGGACTACGAGCAGTACTTC
cdr3_aa: CASRADYEQYF
d_call: .
j_call: TRBJ2-7
clone_size: .
v_call: TRBV2

cdr3_nt: TGTGCCTGGAACTCTGGTGAAGCTTTCTTT
cdr3_aa: CAWNSGEAFF
d_call: .
j_call: TRBJ1-1
clone_size: .
v_call: TRBV30

cdr3_nt: TGTGCCAGCAGTGGAGTTACCGGGGAGCTGTTTTTT
cdr3_aa: CASSGVTGELFF
d_call: .
j_call: TRBJ2-2
clone_size: .
v_call: TRBV6-1

cdr3_nt: TGTGCCAGCAGCGTAGCTCACGGGCCAGCCTACGAGCAGTACTTC
cdr3_aa: CASSVAHGPAYEQYF
d_call: .
j_call: TRBJ2-7
clone_size: .
v_call: TRBV9

cdr3_nt: TGTGCCATCTGGGAGACGGGTCAGCCCCAGCATTTT
cdr3_aa: CAIWETGQPQHF
d_call: .
j_call: TRBJ1-5
clone_size: once
v_call: TRBV10-3

cdr3_nt: TGTGCCAGCACCGGAGGACTAGCGGGGCCCCAAGAGACCCAGTACTTC
cdr3_aa: CASTGGLAGPQETQYF
d_call: TRBD2
j_call: TRBJ2-5
clone_size: .
v_call: TRBV2

cdr3_nt: TGTGCCAGCAGCTCCCGGGACCGAACGAACACCGGGGAGCTGTTTTTT
cdr3_aa: CASSSRDRTNTGELFF
d_call: .
j_call: TRBJ2-2
clone_size: .
v_call: TRBV11-2

cdr3_nt: TGTGCCAGCAGCCCAGCGGCCTCCTACGAGCAGTACTTC
cdr3_aa: CASSPAASYEQYF
d_call: .
j_call: TRBJ2-7
clone_size: .
v_call: TRBV6-5

cdr3_nt: TGTGCCACAAGACAGGGTCCCTACGAGCAGTACTTC
cdr3_aa: CATRQGPYEQYF
d_call: TRBD1
j_call: TRBJ2-7
clone_size: few
v_call: TRBV10-3

cdr3_nt: TGTGCCAGCAGCGTAGCGGAAGGGGCTCAGTACTACGAGCAGTACTTC
cdr3_aa: CASSVAEGAQYYEQYF
d_call: .
j_call: TRBJ2-7
clone_size: .
v_call: TRBV9

cdr3_nt: TGTGCCAGCAGTAGCGGACTCTCCTACGAGCAGTACTTC
cdr3_aa: CASSSGLSYEQYF
d_call: .
j_call: TRBJ2-7
clone_size: once
v_call: TRBV2

cdr3_nt: TGTGCCAGCTCACCGATCGGCGGGAGGAAGAACACCGGGGAGCTGTTTTTT
cdr3_aa: CASSPIGGRKNTGELFF
d_call: TRBD2
j_call: TRBJ2-2
clone_size: .
v_call: TRBV18